These 18 T cell receptor beta chains originate from one sample sequenced in a study of shared clonotypes between healthy human individuals. Sequencing used immunoSEQ multiplex PCR; TCRdb keeps in-frame clones, though not all of them. Here the sample spans under 150,000 clones, about 63% being singletons. Material: memory CD8+ T cells sorted from blood. Subset reported: CD45RO+ cells pooled with CCR7-negative TemRA cells. The receptor source for this set is a woman in her thirties in good health.

Regarding this clone: The sample holds other DNA sequences that translate to the same CDR3. This chain links TRBV11-3 with TRBJ2-1; TRBD2 matches 8 bases. Per germline, CDR1 SGHNT and CDR2 YENEEA. The length of the CDR3 is 14 residues. J lost 3 bases, V lost 3 bases, and 1 base had no gene match. In DNA form, the CDR3 reads TGTGCCAGCAGCTTGGCGGGAGGCTACAATGAGCAGTTCTTC. Translating gives CASSLAGGYNEQFF.

The chain combines TRBV6-5 with TRBJ2-1; TRBD1 agrees at 9 bases. Germline loops: CDR1 MNHEY, CDR2 SVGAGI. The CDR3 is 16 amino acids. V shed 4 bases and J 3 bases; nucleotides not matched to a gene: 7. Here the CDR3 DNA reads TGTGCCAGCAGTTCCGGGACAGGGCTAGTCTACAATGAGCAGTTCTTC. This sequence encodes CASSSGTGLVYNEQFF.

This rearrangement joins TRBV19 to TRBJ2-1, with TRBD1 as a possible D gene (5 bases). The germline CDR1 and CDR2 sequences are LNHDA and SQIVND (reference sequence). The CDR3 extends over 15 amino acids. V was clipped by 7 bases and J by 3 bases, with 16 bases between them. The CDR3 sequence is CASISRAGYYNEQFF. The CDR3 nucleotides read TGTGCCAGTATTTCCAGGGCCGGGTACTACAATGAGCAGTTCTTC.

The CDR3 protein is CASSEAGGTYNEQFF. The CDR3 bases are TGTGCCAGCAGTGAAGCGGGAGGGACCTACAATGAGCAGTTCTTC. The chain couples TRBV6-4 to TRBJ2-1; 10 bases fit TRBD2. With 3 bases clipped from V and 2 bases from J, the junction kept 1 base outside the gene matches. CDR3 length: 15 amino acids. Germline V gene sequence: CDR1 MRHNA, CDR2 SNTAGT.

The V call is TRBV19, the J call TRBJ2-1; 8 positions agree with TRBD2. The CDR3 sequence is 16 residues long. V gave up 6 bases and J gave up 3 bases; unmatched junction bases: 10. Germline V gene lookup returns CDR1 LNHDA and CDR2 SQIVND (reference sequence). The CDR3 protein is CASSPRAGVYYNEQFF. In DNA form, the CDR3 reads TGTGCCAGTAGCCCTCGAGCGGGAGTCTACTACAATGAGCAGTTCTTC.

The gene calls are TRBV5-4 and TRBJ2-1, with D possibly matching TRBD2 (6 bases). The ends were cut back, 0 bases at V and 0 bases at J, with 10 bases in the middle. Germline assignment: CDR1 SGHNT and CDR2 YYREEE (reference sequence). The CDR3 loop spans 16 amino acids. CDR3: CASSLELGGSYNEQFF. The CDR3 DNA reads TGTGCCAGCAGCTTGGAACTGGGGGGCTCCTACAATGAGCAGTTCTTC. The entire variable domain, with the rest obtained from reference TRBV5-4 and TRBJ2-1, is as follows: ETGVTQSPTHLIKTRGQQVTLRCSSQSGHNTVSWYQQALGQGPQFIFQYYREEENGRGNFPPRFSGLQFPNYSSELNVNALELDDSALYLCASSLELGGSYNEQFFGPGTRLTVL.

J is TRBJ1-2 and V is TRBV30, with D tentatively TRBD1 (6 bases). This CDR3 region has 14 residues. Per the germline V gene, CDR1 is GTSNPN and CDR2 is SVGIG (reference sequence). CDR3 loop: CAAHGRGTDYGYTF. The CDR3 DNA reads TGTGCTGCCCACGGGAGGGGGACCGATTATGGCTACACCTTC.

The rearrangement joins TRBV19 to TRBJ2-5, with D possibly called TRBD1 or TRBD2 (6 bases each). Gene TRBJ2-7 matches the end of the DNA better, so the J call may be wrong. CDR3 length: 14 amino acids. Looked up from germline, CDR1 is LNHDA and CDR2 is SQIVND (reference sequence). CDR3 DNA sequence: TGTGCCAGTACCCCAGGGGCGGGGAGCTACGAGCAGTACTTC. Protein: CASTPGAGSYEQYF.

The gene calls are TRBV4-2 and TRBJ2-3; 11 positions match TRBD2. The V segment lost 3 bases and the J segment 4 bases; nucleotides outside the gene matches: 9. From germline, CDR1 is LGHNA and CDR2 YNFKEQ. This CDR3 comprises 17 residues. The CDR3 DNA is TGTGCCAGCAGCCACGCCACTAGCGGGAGTGAGGCAGATACGCAGTATTTT. Translated, it gives CASSHATSGSEADTQYF.

V is TRBV7-7 and J is TRBJ2-7; D unresolved. Trimming took off 5 bases at V and 2 bases at J, with 10 bases between the two ends. This CDR3 is 13 amino acids long. Per germline, CDR1 SSHAT and CDR2 FNYEAQ (reference sequence). The CDR3 DNA reads as TGTGCCAGCAGCCCTTTGGGTCCCTACGAGCAGTACTTC. It translates to CASSPLGPYEQYF.

This clone is labeled medium-sized. The same CDR3 also results from other DNA sequences found in this sample. This sequence joins TRBV6-4 and TRBJ2-3, with 7 nucleotides matching TRBD2. In germline, CDR1 is MRHNA, CDR2 SNTAGT. The ends lost 3 bases at V and 2 bases at J; junction bases unmatched: 2. The CDR3 spans 14 residues. CDR3 protein: CASSEGGSTDTQYF. The CDR3 region has the DNA TGTGCCAGCAGTGAGGGGGGGTCCACAGATACGCAGTATTTT.

This chain joins TRBV7-9 and TRBJ2-7, with 12 bases identical to TRBD1. The CDR3 has 16 amino acids. The J segment lost 5 bases and the V segment lost 5 bases, leaving 10 bases of the junction unmatched. CDR1 SEHNR and CDR2 FQNEAQ come from the germline V gene (reference sequence). Here the CDR3 DNA reads TGTGCCAGCAGCACAAAGACCGGGACAGGGGGCGACGAGCAGTACTTC. Translating it yields CASSTKTGTGGDEQYF. Full variable domain (missing parts from reference TRBV7-9 and TRBJ2-7): DTGVSQNPRHKITKRGQNVTFRCDPISEHNRLYWYRQTLGQGPEFLTYFQNEAQLEKSRLLSDRFSAERPKGSFSTLEIQRTEQGDSAMYLCASSTKTGTGGDEQYFGPGTRLTVT.

The CDR3 DNA sequence: TGTGCCAGCAGCTTAGCGTCGTCGTACCCCGTTGAGCAGTTCTTC. Its protein is CASSLASSYPVEQFF. The chain joins TRBV7-8 to TRBJ2-1; D is uncertain. CDR1 is SGHVS and CDR2 is FQNEAQ in the germline V gene. The germline V and J ends were trimmed by 0 bases and 9 bases, with 15 bases remaining between them. The CDR3 spans 15 residues. Looking up the rest from reference TRBV7-8 and TRBJ2-1 gives the full variable domain: GAGVSQSPRYKVAKRGQDVALRCDPISGHVSLFWYQQALGQGPEFLTYFQNEAQLDKSGLPSDRFFAERPEGSVSTLKIQRTQQEDSAVYLCASSLASSYPVEQFFGPGTRLTVL.

This clone was recorded once. The chain has TRBV18 and TRBJ2-1; the match to TRBD2 covers 9 bases. The germline V gene encodes CDR1 KGHSH and CDR2 LQKENI. Losses at the gene ends were 0 bases for V and 7 bases for J; bases not matched to a gene: 10. The CDR3 is 17 amino acids. CDR3 residues: CASSPPTPSGILNEQFF. The DNA of the CDR3 is TGTGCCAGCTCACCACCGACCCCTAGCGGGATCTTAAATGAGCAGTTCTTC.

The chain recombines TRBV6-5 with TRBJ2-7; D is unresolved. The CDR3 is 13 amino acids. Trimming cost V 5 bases and J 4 bases, with 12 bases left between them. CDR1 and CDR2 (germline): MNHEY, SVGAGI. CDR3 bases: TGTGCCAGCAGTCACGGGCCCTTTTACGAGCAGTACTTC. Translation gives CASSHGPFYEQYF.

The CDR3 loop is CTSSQAYSGTANEQFF. CDR3 coding DNA: TGCACCAGCAGCCAAGCTTATTCCGGGACTGCCAATGAGCAGTTCTTC. This chain uses TRBV1 with TRBJ2-1; TRBD2, as called in the table, went unchecked against the DNA. TRBV1 is an annotated pseudogene. The CDR3 is made up of 16 amino acids.

V usage is TRBV28 and J usage is TRBJ2-7; D uncertain. From germline, CDR1 is MDHEN and CDR2 SYDVKM. V lost 4 bases and J lost 5, with 18 bases in between. The CDR3 consists of 15 residues. The CDR3 loop is CASSSSGRLLDEQYF. The CDR3 nucleotides read TGTGCCAGCAGTTCAAGTGGGCGTCTCCTGGACGAGCAGTACTTC.

The chain is built from TRBV7-2 and TRBJ2-3; 10 bases align to TRBD1. The CDR3 spans 15 residues. Germline-derived CDR1 and CDR2 are SGHTA and FQGNSA. The V and J ends lost 0 bases and 3 bases, in that order; junction bases with no gene match: 0. CDR3 in DNA: TGTGCCAGCAGCTTAGCGGGACAGGGGACAGATACGCAGTATTTT. Translation: CASSLAGQGTDTQYF.